These 4 T cell receptor beta chains share one sample of origin, sequenced in a study of CD8+CD57+ T cells in acquired aplastic anemia. Genomic DNA served as template for TCR beta VDJ and CDR3 profiling. TCRdb itself ran the reads through MiXCR, one entry per CDR3 protein. Altogether about 220,000 distinct CDR3 sequences are present, 30% to 40% being singletons, with the ten largest covering around 1.1%. The sample was sorted CD4+, CD8+, or CD8+CD57+ T cells (not recorded which) from PBMCs. The origin of the receptors is a human donor in good health, serving as a control.

The CDR3 region has the DNA TGTGCCACTTGGGGACGGAACACAGATACGCAGTATTTT. Protein: CATWGRNTDTQYF. The chain couples TRBV24-1 to TRBJ2-3; D is tentatively TRBD1 or TRBD2 (5 bases each). The germline V gene encodes CDR1 KGHDR and CDR2 SFDVKD. V lost 10 bases to trimming and J lost 2 bases, with 12 bases between them. The CDR3 spans 13 residues.

J is TRBJ2-1 and V is TRBV4-3; a possible D gene is TRBD2 (6 bases). V was pared by 0 bases and J by 8 bases, with 14 bases between. The CDR3 has 15 amino acids. CDR1 is LGHNA and CDR2 is YSLEER in the germline V gene. The CDR3 DNA sequence: TGCGCCAGCAGCCAAGAAAGGGACTTAGAGCATGAGCAGTTCTTC. Protein product: CASSQERDLEHEQFF.

This clonotype occurred a few times. The chain couples TRBV6-1 to TRBJ1-2, with a possible D match to TRBD1 (5 bases). V dropped 0 bases and J dropped 6 bases, with 17 bases sitting between them. Germline V gives CDR1 MNHNS, CDR2 SASEGT. The CDR3 is 16 residues long. CDR3 sequence reads: CASSEAVLRGFDGYTF. The CDR3 bases are TGTGCCAGCAGTGAAGCGGTCTTAAGGGGATTTGATGGCTACACCTTC.

The chain employs TRBV24-1 and TRBJ2-7, with TRBD1 identical over 10 bases. The CDR3 spans 15 residues. The germline V gene encodes CDR1 KGHDR and CDR2 SFDVKD. With 2 bases clipped from V and 5 bases from J, the junction kept 5 bases outside the gene matches. CDR3 residues: CATSDSGDRGNEQYF. The CDR3 DNA sequence: TGTGCCACCAGTGATTCCGGGGACAGGGGTAACGAGCAGTACTTC.